The text below deals with one T cell receptor (beta chain). Antigen unknown. The sample is drawn from a study of Ad26.COV2.S vaccination and SARS-CoV-2 variants. The protocol was immunoSEQ multiplex PCR, while the TCRdb copy is restricted to in-frame clones and leaves out a portion. Of roughly 380,000 clones in the sample, just over 90% were seen once. V dropped 5 bases and J dropped 3 bases, with 17 bases sitting between them. The CDR3 totals 15 residues. Germline CDR1 SGHVS, CDR2 FNYEAQ. Study results and caveats: Post-vaccination breadth of spike-specific CD8+ and CD4+ T cell responses was reportedly substantial. Possible underestimation of total T cell responses by the TCR breadth and depth analyses was noted. Similar non-spike TCR breadth was observed in recipients of vaccine and of placebo. Vaccine recipients surpassed placebo recipients in spike-specific TCR breadth.

This sequence joins TRBV7-6 and TRBJ2-7, with a weak D call TRBD2 (6 bases). Source: peripheral blood, taken after recovery from COVID-19. This TCR was sampled from a human donor who had recovered from COVID-19. CDR3 region: CASSPRGGRGYEQYF. The CDR3 region has the DNA TGTGCCAGCAGCCCGAGAGGAGGGAGAGGCTACGAGCAGTACTTC.